The 27 T cell receptor beta chains reported below all come from one sample, sequenced in a study of CD8 T cells in ankylosing spondylitis. Study-wide results and caveats: A motif of 7 or 8 highly homologous TCR beta variants was seen as apparently characteristic of ankylosing spondylitis blood.

For these TCRs, the target antigens are not known. One entry per CDR3 protein results from TCRdb running MiXCR on the 5' RACE reads. The data show under 250,000 distinct CDR3 sequences, 6% to 8.5% seen once. Specimen: blood, either unsorted or a sorted T cell fraction (not recorded which). The receptor set was obtained from a male donor with ankylosing spondylitis.

CDR3 amino acids: CASSSYTSSYNSPLHF. The CDR3 DNA reads TGTGCCAGCAGCTCCTATACGAGCTCCTATAATTCACCCCTCCACTTT. This chain joins TRBV7-8 and TRBJ1-6, with D hard to call. The CDR3 loop spans 16 amino acids. Germline V CDR1 and CDR2: SGHVS, FQNEAQ. Trimming stripped 4 bases from V and 0 bases from J, with 10 bases between.

This clonotype turned up a few times. V is TRBV19 and J is TRBJ2-6; TRBD1 aligns across 9 bases. This CDR3 is built from 16 residues. Germline CDR1 reads LNHDA; CDR2 reads SQIVND (reference sequence). V lost 7 bases, J lost 0 bases, and 4 bases stayed unmatched. CDR3 in DNA: TGTGCCAGTACCGGACAGGGGATCTCTGGGGCCAACGTCCTGACTTTC. Translating it yields CASTGQGISGANVLTF.

In this sample, this clonotype turned up many times. The chain couples TRBV12-3 or TRBV12-4 to TRBJ2-1; 8 nucleotides agree with TRBD2. The CDR3 covers 15 residues. V was pared by 3 bases and J by 5 bases, with 6 bases of the junction left unmatched. The CDR3 is CASSFAGGPHNEQFF. The DNA of the CDR3 is TGTGCCAGCAGTTTTGCGGGAGGCCCACACAATGAGCAGTTCTTC.

This clonotype was seen more than once but under ten times. The V gene is TRBV27, the J gene TRBJ1-6, with a possible D match to TRBD1 (6 bases). CDR3 size: 14 residues. Germline V gives CDR1 MNHEY, CDR2 SMNVEV (reference sequence). Deletions cut 6 bases from V and 9 bases from J, with 15 bases between. The CDR3 DNA sequence: TGTGCCAGCAGAGTTCTGGGGGCAGGTTCACCCCTCCACTTT. As protein: CASRVLGAGSPLHF.

There are many counts of this clonotype. V and J are TRBV6-5 and TRBJ1-5; 9 nucleotides align to TRBD1. CDR3 length: 16 residues. Germline CDR1 reads MNHEY; CDR2 reads SVGAGI. J lost 11 bases, V lost 0 bases, and 11 bases had no gene match. Here the CDR3 DNA reads TGTGCCAGCAGTTACTCGGACAGGGGCCGACGGTGGGCCCAGCATTTT. This encodes CASSYSDRGRRWAQHF.

This clonotype was recorded many times. The rearrangement links TRBV5-6 to TRBJ1-4, with TRBD1 matching over 9 bases. Germline V gene data show CDR1 as SGHDT and CDR2 as YYEEEE. J gave up 7 bases and V 4 bases, and 14 bases lay outside the gene matches. This CDR3 contains 17 residues. The CDR3 region is CASSQILSGTGSEKLFF. The CDR3 DNA reads TGTGCCAGCAGCCAAATCCTCTCAGGGACAGGGAGTGAAAAACTGTTTTTT.

V usage is TRBV6-2 or TRBV6-3 and J usage is TRBJ1-1; D is ambiguous. Germline CDR1 reads MNHEY; CDR2 reads SVGEGT. This CDR3 has 16 residues. Trimming pared 4 bases from V and 0 bases from J, leaving 15 bases between. DNA for the CDR3: TGTGCCAGCAGTTGGGATACTGACGACGTGAACACTGAAGCTTTCTTT. Translating it yields CASSWDTDDVNTEAFF.

This clonotype was counted only a few times. For the CDR3, the DNA is TGTGCCAGCAGCCTCGGACGGGGTGAGCAGTTCTTC. Protein: CASSLGRGEQFF. This chain connects TRBV5-6 to TRBJ2-1; TRBD2 is a possible D gene (5 bases). The ends were cut back, 4 bases at V and 9 bases at J, with 11 bases in the middle. CDR3 length: 12 residues. Germline values: CDR1 SGHDT, CDR2 YYEEEE.

This clonotype has ten or more counts. J is TRBJ2-7 and V is TRBV5-6; D unresolved. The CDR3 totals 13 residues. Trimming pared 0 bases from V and 6 bases from J, leaving 10 bases between. Germline V lookup: CDR1 SGHDT, CDR2 YYEEEE. CDR3 in DNA: TGTGCCAGCAGCTTGGCCCCAGGAAGCGAGCAGTACTTC. Residues: CASSLAPGSEQYF.

The genes are TRBV12-3 or TRBV12-4 and TRBJ2-7; 7 nucleotides line up with TRBD1. The length of the CDR3 is 17 residues. Trimming cost V 3 bases and J 3 bases; bases outside gene matches: 14. The CDR3 reads CASSFTLRDRKFYEQYF. DNA of the CDR3: TGTGCCAGCAGTTTCACCCTCCGGGACAGAAAGTTCTACGAGCAGTACTTC.

This clonotype was detected many times. The J gene is TRBJ1-1, the V gene TRBV4-1; D unresolved. The CDR3 loop spans 14 amino acids. Between the trimmed V and J ends, which lost 1 base and 8 bases, there was a span of 14 bases. CDR1 is MGHRA and CDR2 is YSYEKL in the germline V gene. The CDR3 coding sequence is TGCGCCAGCAGCCAAGGGGGAATGAGCCAGGAAGCTTTCTTT. Translating it yields CASSQGGMSQEAFF.

This clonotype appeared many times. The chain recombines TRBV20-1 with TRBJ2-1; 12 positions agree with TRBD2. The germline CDR1 and CDR2 sequences are DFQATT and SNEGSKA (reference sequence). There are 18 residues in the CDR3. V shed 2 bases, J shed 7 bases, and the junction held 15 bases outside the gene matches. The CDR3 nucleotides are TGCAGTGCTAGACCGGGACTAGCGGGTAGGAAAAGAGTGAATGAGCAGTTCTTC. This translates into CSARPGLAGRKRVNEQFF.

This clonotype occurred many times. This chain connects TRBV10-3 to TRBJ1-5; 7 bases are a match to TRBD1. V trimming: 2 bases; J trimming: 5 bases; junction bases outside the gene matches: 9. Germline V lookup: CDR1 ENHRY, CDR2 SYGVKD. The length of the CDR3 is 16 residues. DNA of the CDR3: TGTGCCATCAGTGAGAAACAGGGGATAGTTGATCAGCCCCAGCATTTT. It yields the protein CAISEKQGIVDQPQHF.

The table lists this clonotype with many counts. The rearrangement uses TRBV11-1 and TRBJ2-7, with D perhaps assigned TRBD1 or TRBD2 (6 bases each). V gave up 5 bases and J gave up 3 bases, with 29 bases separating them. CDR1 and CDR2 (germline): SGHAT, FQDESV (reference sequence). CDR3 length equals 19 residues. CDR3 sequence: CASSVRGDGDYFSRYEQYF. CDR3 DNA: TGTGCCAGCAGCGTAAGGGGGGACGGCGATTACTTTAGTCGCTACGAGCAGTACTTC.

This clonotype came up a few times. The chain employs TRBV6-5 and TRBJ1-5; D is uncertain. Between the trimmed V and J ends, which lost 2 bases and 9 bases, there was a span of 11 bases. The CDR3 extends over 13 amino acids. The germline gives CDR1 MNHEY, CDR2 SVGAGI. The CDR3 sequence is CASSYRVNGPQHF. The CDR3 DNA sequence: TGTGCCAGCAGTTACCGGGTCAATGGGCCCCAGCATTTT.

This chain links TRBV20-1 with TRBJ2-1; D possibly corresponds to TRBD2 (6 bases). The V end was cut by 6 bases, the J end by 3 bases, with 18 bases between. This CDR3 region has 15 residues. Per germline, CDR1 DFQATT and CDR2 SNEGSKA (reference sequence). The CDR3 DNA reads as TGCAGTGCCCTCGCTTTTTGGGGGGACTACAATGAGCAGTTCTTC. This gives the protein CSALAFWGDYNEQFF.

This clonotype came up many times. The rearrangement joins TRBV24-1 to TRBJ2-1; 9 nucleotides line up with TRBD2. Trimming took 4 bases from V and 6 from J; bases not matched to a gene: 3. Germline CDR1 is KGHDR and CDR2 is SFDVKD. This CDR3 has 14 amino acids. CDR3 DNA: TGTGCCACCAGTGACATGACTAGCGGCAATGAGCAGTTCTTC. Encoded protein: CATSDMTSGNEQFF.

The J gene is TRBJ2-1, the V gene TRBV10-3, with D unclear. Germline CDR1 is ENHRY and CDR2 is SYGVKD. With 6 bases removed from V and 4 bases from J, the gap between germline ends came to 7 bases. CDR3 length equals 12 residues. The CDR3 coding sequence is TGTGCCATCAGCTTCGGGTACAATGAGCAGTTCTTC. It codes for CAISFGYNEQFF.

This clonotype has a count of ten or more. The J gene is TRBJ2-7, the V gene TRBV4-2; 7 nucleotides agree with TRBD1. The J segment lost 6 bases and the V segment lost 1 base, leaving 3 bases of the junction unmatched. This CDR3 has 13 residues. Germline CDR1 LGHNA, CDR2 YNFKEQ. Here the CDR3 reads CASSQGDRAEQYF. As DNA, the CDR3 is TGTGCCAGCAGCCAAGGGGACAGAGCCGAGCAGTACTTC.

This clonotype has ten or more counts. The V call is TRBV6-2 or TRBV6-3, the J call TRBJ2-7; D is perhaps TRBD1 or TRBD2 (5 bases each). CDR1 MNHEY and CDR2 SVGEGT come from the germline V gene. The length of the CDR3 is 16 residues. Between the trimmed V and J ends, which lost 7 bases and 3 bases, there was a span of 22 bases. CDR3 sequence reads: CASTPPEGFRNYEQYF. CDR3 bases: TGTGCCAGCACCCCGCCTGAGGGGTTTCGGAACTACGAGCAGTACTTC.

This clonotype was found many times. The rearrangement links TRBV4-2 to TRBJ2-3; D remains unclear. V lost 0 bases to trimming and J lost 7 bases, with 5 bases between them. Germline V CDR1 and CDR2: LGHNA, YNFKEQ. This CDR3 contains 12 residues. CDR3 loop: CASSQDRNTQYF. The CDR3 DNA follows: TGTGCCAGCAGCCAAGATCGGAATACGCAGTATTTT.

This chain links TRBV5-6 with TRBJ2-7; 7 bases line up with TRBD1. The junction had 12 bases not matched to a gene; V was cut back by 5 bases and J by 1 base. CDR1 SGHDT and CDR2 YYEEEE come from the germline V gene. The CDR3 loop spans 16 amino acids. The DNA of the CDR3 is TGTGCCAGCAGGCGCGCCACAGGGGTGAATTCCTACGAGCAGTACTTC. Translated: CASRRATGVNSYEQYF.

This clonotype was counted many times. This chain connects TRBV27 to TRBJ2-5; D gene unclear. CDR1 is MNHEY and CDR2 is SMNVEV in the germline V gene (reference sequence). V was shortened by 2 bases and J by 4 bases, with 11 bases between the two germline ends. The CDR3 totals 14 residues. CDR3 DNA sequence: TGTGCCAGCAGTTTAATGGCCAATCTAGAGACCCAGTACTTC. It encodes CASSLMANLETQYF.

This clonotype was observed at least ten times. The chain joins TRBV7-6 to TRBJ2-2, with D tentatively TRBD1 (8 bases). Between the trimmed V and J ends, which lost 1 base and 6 bases, there was a span of 18 bases. Germline CDR1 and CDR2: SGHVS and FNYEAQ. The CDR3 is made up of 17 amino acids. CDR3 in amino acids: CASSLEAGQDPSGELFF. The CDR3, as DNA: TGTGCCAGCAGCTTAGAAGCGGGACAGGACCCCTCCGGGGAGCTGTTTTTT.

This clonotype was counted many times. The V and J genes are TRBV12-3 or TRBV12-4 and TRBJ2-7; tentative D call: TRBD1 (6 bases). The CDR3 runs to 14 residues. The V end lost 7 bases, the J end lost 1 base, and 14 bases lay between the germline ends. This CDR3 reads CASNLEGVSYEQYF. CDR3 nucleotides: TGTGCCAGCAACCTCGAGGGGGTGTCCTACGAGCAGTACTTC.

This clonotype was seen repeatedly, ten times or more. This rearrangement joins TRBV7-8 to TRBJ2-3; 9 bases align to TRBD2. Germline CDR1 SGHVS, CDR2 FQNEAQ. Trimming cost V 3 bases and J 1 base; bases outside gene matches: 14. CDR3 length: 19 residues. The CDR3 DNA is TGTGCCAGCAGCTTTTTCGCTAGCGGGACCACCCGGGGCACAGATACGCAGTATTTT. Residues: CASSFFASGTTRGTDTQYF.

This clonotype was recorded many times. The chain has TRBV25-1 and TRBJ2-3; D gene unclear. The V end was cut by 3 bases, the J end by 2 bases, with 15 bases between. The CDR3 totals 16 residues. Germline CDR1 is MGHDK and CDR2 is SYGVNS. CDR3 sequence (DNA): TGTGCCAGCAGTGAGAATAGGTTATTAGCCACAGATACGCAGTATTTT. This sequence encodes CASSENRLLATDTQYF. Filled out from reference TRBV25-1 and TRBJ2-3, the complete variable domain reads EADIYQTPRYLVIGTGKKITLECSQTMGHDKMYWYQQDPGMELHLIHYSYGVNSTEKGDLSSESTVSRIRTEHFPLTLESARPSHTSQYLCASSENRLLATDTQYFGPGTRLTVL.